The 27 T cell receptor beta chains presented below share a single source sample, sequenced in a study of shared clonotypes between healthy human individuals. The assay was immunoSEQ multiplex PCR, and TCRdb's table has in-frame clones only and misses some. Here the sample spans some 1 million clones, approximately 76% being singletons. The sample was memory CD4+ T cells sorted from blood. As to subset: CD45RA-negative fraction. The receptor source for this set is a man younger than 35 in good health.

The rearrangement uses TRBV11-2 and TRBJ1-6; D remains unclear. The V gene's germline CDR1 is SGHAT and CDR2 FQNNGV. V lost 4 bases to trimming and J lost 10 bases, with 14 bases between them. The CDR3 is 14 residues long. CDR3 sequence reads: CASSSHRVGSPLHF. CDR3 DNA sequence: TGTGCCAGCAGCTCTCACAGAGTGGGGTCACCCCTCCACTTT.

In its sample, this clone was seen a few times. The chain couples TRBV10-3 to TRBJ1-5, with unresolved D. V was trimmed by 4 bases and J by 4 bases, leaving 5 bases between them. The CDR3 runs to 12 residues. In germline, CDR1 is ENHRY, CDR2 SYGVKD. The CDR3 protein is CAISASNQPQHF. The CDR3 region has the DNA TGTGCCATCAGTGCAAGTAATCAGCCCCAGCATTTT.

V gene TRBV18 combines with J gene TRBJ1-1; no clear D. Germline-derived CDR1 and CDR2 are KGHSH and LQKENI. The CDR3 runs 14 residues. The germline V and J ends were trimmed by 1 base and 1 base, with 7 bases remaining between them. The CDR3: CASSPLVENTEAFF. CDR3 coding DNA: TGTGCCAGCTCACCACTAGTTGAGAACACTGAAGCTTTCTTT.

This clone was counted only a few times. Within the sample, other DNA sequences also encode this same CDR3. The chain has TRBV18 and TRBJ2-1, with D uncertain. Per germline, CDR1 KGHSH and CDR2 LQKENI. Trimming shortened V by 3 bases and J by 5 bases, and 5 bases separated the two germline ends. The CDR3 runs to 12 residues. In nucleotides, the CDR3 is TGTGCCAGCTCACCGGGGAACAATGAGCAGTTCTTC. This translates into CASSPGNNEQFF.

Only a few counts were recorded for this clone. The V call is TRBV18, the J call TRBJ1-5; D gene ambiguous. The CDR3 length is 14 residues. Germline CDR1 KGHSH, CDR2 LQKENI. The V and J ends lost 0 bases and 0 bases respectively, with 3 bases between them. CDR3 sequence reads: CASSPPNSNQPQHF. The CDR3 DNA sequence: TGTGCCAGCTCACCACCAAATAGCAATCAGCCCCAGCATTTT.

The rearrangement joins TRBV5-1 to TRBJ2-2; TRBD1 or TRBD2 may be the D gene (5 bases each). V gave up 4 bases and J gave up 4 bases, with 20 bases separating them. The CDR3 totals 17 residues. Per germline, CDR1 SGHRS and CDR2 YFSETQ. The CDR3 nucleotides are TGCGCCAGCAGCCGACGGACATCCCCGGCGGGCACCGGGGAGCTGTTTTTT. Its protein product is CASSRRTSPAGTGELFF.

The chain uses TRBV28 and TRBJ1-2; 12 positions agree with TRBD1. Germline CDR1 is MDHEN and CDR2 is SYDVKM. The CDR3 runs 15 residues. V dropped 5 bases and J dropped 7; count of bases not matched to a gene: 8. The CDR3 region is CASSPPGQGARGYTF. CDR3 in DNA: TGTGCCAGCAGTCCGCCGGGACAGGGGGCGCGTGGCTACACCTTC.

The chain is built from TRBV27 and TRBJ1-6; tentatively, D is TRBD1 (5 bases). Germline-derived CDR1 and CDR2 are MNHEY and SMNVEV (reference sequence). The CDR3 loop spans 16 amino acids. The V and J ends lost 3 bases and 6 bases respectively, with 15 bases between them. CDR3 nucleotides: TGTGCCAGCAGTTTGTACGGGACGGAAATTAATTCACCCCTCCACTTT. It codes for CASSLYGTEINSPLHF.

The chain uses TRBV19 and TRBJ1-6, with D maybe TRBD1 (5 bases). The CDR3 is 13 residues long. CDR1 and CDR2 from the germline V gene are LNHDA and SQIVND (reference sequence). V was shortened by 7 bases and J by 7 bases, with 11 bases between the two germline ends. CDR3 amino acids: CASTPTGNSPLHF. DNA of the CDR3: TGTGCCAGTACCCCAACAGGAAATTCACCCCTCCACTTT.

The chain uses TRBV7-2 and TRBJ1-2; no firm D call. CDR1 SGHTA and CDR2 FQGNSA come from the germline V gene. This CDR3 has 14 residues. V dropped 8 bases and J dropped 8 bases, with 21 bases sitting between them. This chain's CDR3 is CASSLFQEARGYTF. CDR3 DNA sequence: TGTGCCAGCTCCCTATTCCAGGAGGCGCGAGGCTACACCTTC.

The rearrangement joins TRBV29-1 to TRBJ2-7; no clear D. The CDR3 has 11 residues. The germline CDR1 and CDR2 sequences are SQVTM and ANQGSEA. V was pared by 4 bases and J by 5 bases, with 9 bases between. CDR3 loop: CSVVEFNEQYF. Here the CDR3 DNA reads TGCAGCGTTGTGGAGTTCAACGAGCAGTACTTC.

This chain links TRBV9 with TRBJ1-3, with a weak D call TRBD1 (5 bases). This CDR3 is 15 amino acids long. Trimming took off 4 bases at V and 0 bases at J, with 11 bases between the two ends. Germline V gene data show CDR1 as SGDLS and CDR2 as YYNGEE. CDR3 sequence reads: CASSPSDSSGNTIYF. In nucleotides, the CDR3 is TGTGCCAGCAGCCCCTCCGACAGCTCTGGAAACACCATATATTTT. The entire variable domain, with the rest obtained from reference TRBV9 and TRBJ1-3, is as follows: DSGVTQTPKHLITATGQRVTLRCSPRSGDLSVYWYQQSLDQGLQFLIQYYNGEERAKGNILERFSAQQFPDLHSELNLSSLELGDSALYFCASSPSDSSGNTIYFGEGSWLTVV.

This chain connects TRBV5-4 to TRBJ2-3; 11 bases are a match to TRBD2. This CDR3 is built from 16 residues. Trimming at V came to 3 bases and at J to 4 bases, leaving 7 bases not matched to a gene. Germline lookup yields CDR1 SGHNT and CDR2 YYREEE (reference sequence). The CDR3 sequence is CASSSSIAGGPDTQYF. The CDR3 DNA sequence: TGTGCCAGCAGCTCTAGTATAGCGGGAGGGCCAGATACGCAGTATTTT.

The V gene is TRBV6-6, the J gene TRBJ1-1; D unclear. Trimming took 6 bases from V and 1 from J, leaving 15 bases between them. Per the germline V gene, CDR1 is MNHNY and CDR2 is SVGAGI (reference sequence). The CDR3 spans 15 residues. The CDR3 reads CASSNSLRGNTEAFF. CDR3 bases: TGTGCCAGCAGCAATTCCCTCCGAGGGAACACTGAAGCTTTCTTT.

This chain joins TRBV9 and TRBJ1-2; 10 bases are shared with TRBD1. V lost 5 bases, J lost 5 bases, and 0 bases stayed unmatched. Germline CDR1 is SGDLS and CDR2 is YYNGEE. The CDR3 totals 12 residues. CDR3 sequence: CASRDRGYGYTF. The CDR3 bases are TGTGCCAGCAGGGACAGGGGGTATGGCTACACCTTC.

A note on this clone: Other DNA sequences in the sample encode the same CDR3. This chain connects TRBV7-9 to TRBJ1-2; a possible D gene is TRBD1 (6 bases). The CDR3 length is 13 residues. Germline CDR1 is SEHNR and CDR2 is FQNEAQ (reference sequence). V dropped 2 bases and J dropped 5 bases, with 9 bases sitting between them. CDR3 DNA: TGTGCCAGCAGCTTAAGAGGGGGTTATGGCTACACCTTC. Encoded protein: CASSLRGGYGYTF.

This clone appeared a single time. The chain recombines TRBV4-2 with TRBJ1-4, with D maybe TRBD1 (5 bases). V lost 4 bases to trimming and J lost 0 bases, with 15 bases between them. The CDR3 has 17 residues. CDR1 is LGHNA and CDR2 is YNFKEQ in the germline V gene. The CDR3 protein is CASSPGPQGATNEKLFF. The CDR3 coding sequence is TGTGCCAGCAGCCCAGGACCCCAGGGCGCAACTAATGAAAAACTGTTTTTT.

The table lists this clone with many counts. This chain links TRBV13 with TRBJ2-7; tentative D call: TRBD2 (6 bases). The CDR3 covers 17 residues. Germline V gene lookup returns CDR1 PRHDT and CDR2 FYEKMQ (reference sequence). Deletions cut 5 bases from V and 1 base from J, with 21 bases between. In DNA, the CDR3 is TGTGCCAGCAGCACTACAGGATCGGCGGGAACATCCTACGAGCAGTACTTC. Translating it yields CASSTTGSAGTSYEQYF.

The V call is TRBV5-6, the J call TRBJ2-7, with 7 nucleotides matching TRBD2. Looked up from germline, CDR1 is SGHDT and CDR2 is YYEEEE. Trimming cost V 0 bases and J 3 bases; bases outside gene matches: 12. There are 17 residues in the CDR3. DNA for the CDR3: TGTGCCAGCAGCTTGGAGTATCTAGGACTAGGGGACTACGAGCAGTACTTC. It specifies CASSLEYLGLGDYEQYF.

Worth noting for this clone: Additional DNA sequences in this sample encode the identical CDR3. The chain couples TRBV5-1 to TRBJ2-7, with TRBD1 identical over 12 bases. CDR3 length: 15 amino acids. The germline gives CDR1 SGHRS, CDR2 YFSETQ. The junction had 5 bases not matched to a gene; V was cut back by 0 bases and J by 7 bases. This CDR3 is CASSLGGTGGIEQYF. CDR3 sequence (DNA): TGCGCCAGCAGCTTGGGAGGGACAGGGGGCATTGAGCAGTACTTC.

This clone has a handful of counts. This chain joins TRBV5-1 and TRBJ2-2, with D hard to call. Between the trimmed V and J ends, which lost 4 bases and 0 bases, there was a span of 10 bases. The CDR3 is 15 amino acids. Germline CDR1 SGHRS, CDR2 YFSETQ. The CDR3 nucleotides read TGCGCCAGCAGCAGGCCAAATACGAACACCGGGGAGCTGTTTTTT. Its translation: CASSRPNTNTGELFF.

The rearrangement links TRBV7-2 to TRBJ2-3; TRBD2 agrees at 9 bases. The CDR3 runs to 16 residues. Trimming at V came to 5 bases and at J to 4 bases, leaving 10 bases not matched to a gene. The germline gives CDR1 SGHTA, CDR2 FQGNSA. The CDR3 region has the DNA TGTGCCAGCAGCCCCCTACCGACTAGCGGTGCAGATACGCAGTATTTT. Residues: CASSPLPTSGADTQYF.

The chain recombines TRBV9 with TRBJ2-1; D is unresolved. V lost 0 bases to trimming and J lost 9 bases, with 13 bases between them. The CDR3 length is 14 residues. Germline V CDR1 and CDR2: SGDLS, YYNGEE. CDR3 sequence (DNA): TGTGCCAGCAGCGTAGCTGGGCCTCGGAGTGAGCAGTTCTTC. It encodes CASSVAGPRSEQFF. The whole variable domain, remainder taken from reference TRBV9 and TRBJ2-1, is DSGVTQTPKHLITATGQRVTLRCSPRSGDLSVYWYQQSLDQGLQFLIQYYNGEERAKGNILERFSAQQFPDLHSELNLSSLELGDSALYFCASSVAGPRSEQFFGPGTRLTVL.

J is TRBJ2-7 and V is TRBV9; no reliable D call. The CDR3 loop spans 13 amino acids. Per germline, CDR1 SGDLS and CDR2 YYNGEE. V was shortened by 0 bases and J by 1 base, with 5 bases between the two germline ends. Here the CDR3 DNA reads TGTGCCAGCAGCGTAGAAGCTTCCTACGAGCAGTACTTC. Amino acids: CASSVEASYEQYF.

This sequence joins TRBV7-9 and TRBJ1-1; D may be TRBD1 (6 bases). The V gene's germline CDR1 is SEHNR and CDR2 FQNEAQ (reference sequence). This CDR3 has 15 residues. Deletions cut 3 bases from V and 2 bases from J, with 13 bases between. In DNA form, the CDR3 reads TGTGCCAGCAGCTTGGGAACCGGGACAAACACTGAAGCTTTCTTT. As protein: CASSLGTGTNTEAFF.

Concerning this clone itself: A junction end diverges from the germline sequence, so it may reflect a read error. The chain joins TRBV6-1 to TRBJ2-7; weak D call: TRBD1 (6 bases). The V gene's germline CDR1 is MNHNS and CDR2 SASEGT. The CDR3 has 11 amino acids. CDR3 sequence (DNA): TGTGCCAGCAGTGAAGGCCGAGACAGGCAGTTC. Its protein product is CASSEGRDRQF.

The rearrangement joins TRBV10-3 to TRBJ1-5, with 8 bases matching TRBD1. Germline CDR1 reads ENHRY; CDR2 reads SYGVKD. The CDR3 is 14 residues long. The J segment lost 4 bases and the V segment lost 5 bases, leaving 4 bases of the junction unmatched. CDR3 loop: CAISQGAGNQPQHF. CDR3 bases: TGTGCCATCAGTCAGGGGGCAGGGAATCAGCCCCAGCATTTT.